This T cell receptor beta chain was retrieved from a study of CD8 T cells in ankylosing spondylitis. Overall study results and limits: Blood of patients with ankylosing spondylitis appeared to be characterized by a TCR beta motif of several highly homologous variants. CD8+ cells made up the disease-linked clones, which were relatively rare in peripheral blood.

It was by quantitative 5'-RACE with molecular barcodes that TCR beta libraries were made. TCRdb analysed the 5' RACE reads with MiXCR anew, one entry per CDR3 protein. The table lists 30,000 to 45,000 distinct CDR3 sequences, roughly 9.6% of them singletons. With regard to this clonotype: The antigen remains unidentified.

The CDR3 length is 12 residues. Trimming left V 6 bases short and J 9 bases short, with 15 bases between. Germline V lookup: CDR1 MDHEN, CDR2 SYDVKM. The material sequenced was synovial fluid, either unsorted or a sorted T cell fraction (not recorded which). This receptor was obtained from a male donor with ankylosing spondylitis. This chain connects TRBV28 to TRBJ2-7; D unclear. CDR3 sequence: CASSPTPAGQYF. CDR3 coding DNA: TGTGCCAGCAGCCCCACCCCCGCTGGGCAGTACTTC. Based on the CDR3 plus reference TRBV28 and TRBJ2-7, the full variable domain is DVKVTQSSRYLVKRTGEKVFLECVQDMDHENMFWYRQDPGLGLRLIYFSYDVKMKEKGDIPEGYSVSREKKERFSLILESASTNQTSMYLCASSPTPAGQYFGPGTRLTVT.